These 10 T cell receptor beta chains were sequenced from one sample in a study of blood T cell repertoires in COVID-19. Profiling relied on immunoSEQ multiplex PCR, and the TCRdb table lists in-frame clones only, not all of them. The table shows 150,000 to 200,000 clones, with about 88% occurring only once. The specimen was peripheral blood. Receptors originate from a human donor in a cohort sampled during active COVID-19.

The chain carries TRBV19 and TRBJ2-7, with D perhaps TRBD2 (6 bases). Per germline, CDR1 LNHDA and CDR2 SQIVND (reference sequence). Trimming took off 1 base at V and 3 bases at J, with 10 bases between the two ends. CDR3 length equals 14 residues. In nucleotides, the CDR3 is TGTGCCAGTAGTATAGCCGGAGGGAACTACGAGCAGTACTTC. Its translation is CASSIAGGNYEQYF.

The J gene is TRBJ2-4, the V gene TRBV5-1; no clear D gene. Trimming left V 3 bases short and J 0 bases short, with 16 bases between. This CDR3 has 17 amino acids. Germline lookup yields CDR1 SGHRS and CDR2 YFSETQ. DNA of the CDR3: TGCGCCAGCAGCTCGTACTATTTGAGATTAGCCAAAAACATTCAGTACTTC. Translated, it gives CASSSYYLRLAKNIQYF.

CDR3 in amino acids: CASSYSRISGNTIYF. CDR3 sequence (DNA): TGTGCCAGCAGTTACTCGAGGATATCTGGAAACACCATATATTTT. This sequence joins TRBV6-2 or TRBV6-3 and TRBJ1-3, with no clear D. CDR1 and CDR2 from the germline V gene are MNHEY and SVGEGT. CDR3 length: 15 residues. The V and J ends lost 0 bases and 1 base respectively, with 7 bases between them.

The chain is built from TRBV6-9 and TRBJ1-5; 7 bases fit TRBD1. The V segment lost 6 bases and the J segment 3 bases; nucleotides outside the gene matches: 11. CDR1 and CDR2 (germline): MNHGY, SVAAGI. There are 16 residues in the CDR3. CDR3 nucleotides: TGTGCCAGCAGCCGGGGGGGACAGAGTTTCAATCAGCCCCAGCATTTT. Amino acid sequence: CASSRGGQSFNQPQHF.

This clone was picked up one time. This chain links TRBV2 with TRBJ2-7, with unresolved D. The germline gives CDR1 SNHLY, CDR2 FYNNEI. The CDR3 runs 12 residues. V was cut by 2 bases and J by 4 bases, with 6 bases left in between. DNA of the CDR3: TGTGCCAGCAGTGAAATAGAATACGAGCAGTACTTC. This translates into CASSEIEYEQYF.

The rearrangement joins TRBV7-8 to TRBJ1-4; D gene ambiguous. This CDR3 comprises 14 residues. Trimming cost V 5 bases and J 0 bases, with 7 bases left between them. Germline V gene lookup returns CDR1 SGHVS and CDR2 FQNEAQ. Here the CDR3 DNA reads TGTGCCAGCAGCGCCTATGCAACTAATGAAAAACTGTTTTTT. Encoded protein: CASSAYATNEKLFF.

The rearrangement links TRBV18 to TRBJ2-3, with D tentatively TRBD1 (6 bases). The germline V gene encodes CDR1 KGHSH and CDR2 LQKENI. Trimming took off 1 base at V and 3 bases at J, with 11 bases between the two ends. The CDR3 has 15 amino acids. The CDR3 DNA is TGTGCCAGCTCACCACGGGCAGGGGAAACAGATACGCAGTATTTT. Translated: CASSPRAGETDTQYF. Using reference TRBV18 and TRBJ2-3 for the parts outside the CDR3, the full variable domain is NAGVMQNPRHLVRRRGQEARLRCSPMKGHSHVYWYRQLPEEGLKFMVYLQKENIIDESGMPKERFSAEFPKEGPSILRIQQVVRGDSAAYFCASSPRAGETDTQYFGPGTRLTVL.

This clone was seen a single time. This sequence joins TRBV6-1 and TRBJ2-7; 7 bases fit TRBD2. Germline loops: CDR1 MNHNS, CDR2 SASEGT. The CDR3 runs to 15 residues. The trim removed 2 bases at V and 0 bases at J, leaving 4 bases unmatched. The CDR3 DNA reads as TGTGCCAGCAGTGAAAGTTCTAGCGGCTCCTACGAGCAGTACTTC. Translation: CASSESSSGSYEQYF.

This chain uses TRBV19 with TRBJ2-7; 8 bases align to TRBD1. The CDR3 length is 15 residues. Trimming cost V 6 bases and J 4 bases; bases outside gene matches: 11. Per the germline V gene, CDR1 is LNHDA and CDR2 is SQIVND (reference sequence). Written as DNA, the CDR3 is TGTGCCAGTAGCGAAGCGCAGGGGGCTATTTACGAGCAGTACTTC. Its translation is CASSEAQGAIYEQYF.

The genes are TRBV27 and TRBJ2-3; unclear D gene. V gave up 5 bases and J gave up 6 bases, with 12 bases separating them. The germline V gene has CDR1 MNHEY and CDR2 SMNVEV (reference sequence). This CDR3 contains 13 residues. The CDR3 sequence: CASSPRVEDTQYF. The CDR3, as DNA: TGTGCCAGCAGTCCCCGGGTGGAGGATACGCAGTATTTT.